The TCR beta chain described here comes from a study of spatial heterogeneity in lung cancer. Across the whole study: Alpha-chain detections were consistently fewer than beta-chain detections among the sequences.

Time point noted: blood at routine non-recurrence follow-up after resection. Sequencing of whole RNA from tumor, nontumor lung or frozen PBMC involved no sorting. Every molecule of TCR cDNA had its own unique molecular identifier. TCRdb called the 5' RACE reads again in MiXCR, with one record for every CDR3 protein. The sample contains 15,000 to 20,000 distinct CDR3 sequences, 10% of which appear only once. Losses at the gene ends were 4 bases for V and 2 bases for J; bases not matched to a gene: 6. This CDR3 comprises 15 residues. Germline loops: CDR1 SGHRS, CDR2 YFSETQ. The chain links TRBV5-1 to TRBJ2-7; 10 bases line up with TRBD1. Sequenced material: PBMCs, taken at follow-up. The TCR originated in a female donor with early-stage non-small cell lung cancer. The CDR3 sequence is CASSRGTGEPYEQYF. The DNA for the CDR3 is TGCGCCAGCAGCCGGGGGACAGGGGAGCCCTACGAGCAGTACTTC.